This TCR beta chain appears in the sequencing data of a study of response to subunit inactivated influenza vaccine. Points on this clonotype: Its target is not known. A read error may be the cause here, since a much bigger clone is one base away.

Study-wide points: With each seasonal influenza vaccination, the authors suggested, few new T cells are recruited.

Germline V lookup: CDR1 PRHDT, CDR2 FYEKMQ (reference sequence). This CDR3 is built from 16 residues. Trimming took 1 base from V and 0 from J, leaving 10 bases between them. Each CDR3 protein is one row after TCRdb ran MiXCR on the RT-PCR reads. Among about 700,000 distinct CDR3 sequences listed, 15% to 19% were seen once. The TCR comes from a middle-aged man who received an inactivated influenza vaccine. The sample consisted of PBMCs from blood, taken 12 days after vaccination. This chain links TRBV13 with TRBJ2-1; D tentatively reads TRBD1 or TRBD2 (5 bases each). CDR3 loop: CASSLVGESSYNEQFF. The CDR3 region has the DNA TGTGCCAGCAGCTTAGTAGGGGAGAGCTCCTACAATGAGCAGTTCTTC.